This T cell receptor (beta chain) derives from a study of blood T cell repertoires in COVID-19. V was trimmed by 0 bases and J by 9 bases, leaving 15 bases between them. CDR1 is SGHAT, CDR2 FQNNGV, per germline. CDR3 length: 16 amino acids. Only in-frame clones appear in the TCRdb table, and some are missing; sequencing was by immunoSEQ multiplex PCR. There are about 200,000 clones in the sample; roughly 84% occur only once, and about 3.2% lies in the top ten. Sequenced: PBMCs or T cells enriched from blood (not recorded which). V is TRBV11-2 and J is TRBJ1-6, with D tentatively TRBD1 (5 bases). The origin of this receptor is a woman in her 30s who had been exposed to COVID-19. The CDR3, as DNA: TGTGCCAGCAGCTTAGAGCCAGGGAACCCTGGTTCACCCCTCCACTTT. It yields the protein CASSLEPGNPGSPLHF. Complete variable domain (other parts from reference TRBV11-2 and TRBJ1-6): EAGVAQSPRYKIIEKRQSVAFWCNPISGHATLYWYQQILGQGPKLLIQFQNNGVVDDSQLPKDRFSAERLKGVDSTLKIQPAKLEDSAVYLCASSLEPGNPGSPLHFGNGTRLTVT.